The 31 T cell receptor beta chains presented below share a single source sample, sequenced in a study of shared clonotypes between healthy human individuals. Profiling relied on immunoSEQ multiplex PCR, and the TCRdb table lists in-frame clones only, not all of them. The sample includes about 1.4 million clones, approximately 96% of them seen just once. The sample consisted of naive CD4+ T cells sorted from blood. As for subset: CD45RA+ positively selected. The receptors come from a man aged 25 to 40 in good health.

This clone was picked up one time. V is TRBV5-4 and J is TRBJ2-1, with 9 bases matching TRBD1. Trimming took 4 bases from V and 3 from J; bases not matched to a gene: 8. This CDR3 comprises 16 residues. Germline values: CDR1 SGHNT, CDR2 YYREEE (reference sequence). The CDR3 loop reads CASSPPGQGVYNEQFF. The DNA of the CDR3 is TGTGCCAGCAGCCCCCCGGGACAGGGCGTCTACAATGAGCAGTTCTTC.

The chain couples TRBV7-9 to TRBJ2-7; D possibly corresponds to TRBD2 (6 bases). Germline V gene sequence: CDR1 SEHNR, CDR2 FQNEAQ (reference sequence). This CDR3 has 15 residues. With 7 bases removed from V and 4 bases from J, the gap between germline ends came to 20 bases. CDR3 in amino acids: CASTEQRDSGYEQYF. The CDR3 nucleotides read TGTGCCAGCACCGAACAGAGGGACTCAGGATACGAGCAGTACTTC.

DNA for the CDR3: TGTGCCAGCTCACCACCTCGTGTCCCGGGACTAGCGGGAGGGTCGCCAAGTTACAATGAGCAGTTCTTC. Translating it yields CASSPPRVPGLAGGSPSYNEQFF. The genes are TRBV18 and TRBJ2-1; 16 bases are shared with TRBD2. CDR3 length: 23 amino acids. The V gene's germline CDR1 is KGHSH and CDR2 LQKENI. The junction had 18 bases not matched to a gene; V was cut back by 0 bases and J by 4 bases.

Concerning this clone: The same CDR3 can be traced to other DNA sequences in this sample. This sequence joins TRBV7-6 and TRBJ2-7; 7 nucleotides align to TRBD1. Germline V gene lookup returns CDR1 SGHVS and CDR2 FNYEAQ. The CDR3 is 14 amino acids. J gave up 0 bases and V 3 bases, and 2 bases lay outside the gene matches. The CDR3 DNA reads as TGTGCCAGCAGCTTCAGGGACAGCTCCTACGAGCAGTACTTC. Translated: CASSFRDSSYEQYF.

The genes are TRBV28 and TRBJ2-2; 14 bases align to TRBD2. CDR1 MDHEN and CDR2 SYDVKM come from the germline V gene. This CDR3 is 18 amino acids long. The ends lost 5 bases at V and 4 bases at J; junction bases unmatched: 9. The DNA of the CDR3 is TGTGCCAGCAGTCCCTCGCGAGGGACTAGCGGGAGCACCGGGGAGCTGTTTTTT. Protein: CASSPSRGTSGSTGELFF. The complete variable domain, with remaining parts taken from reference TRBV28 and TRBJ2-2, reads DVKVTQSSRYLVKRTGEKVFLECVQDMDHENMFWYRQDPGLGLRLIYFSYDVKMKEKGDIPEGYSVSREKKERFSLILESASTNQTSMYLCASSPSRGTSGSTGELFFGEGSRLTVL.

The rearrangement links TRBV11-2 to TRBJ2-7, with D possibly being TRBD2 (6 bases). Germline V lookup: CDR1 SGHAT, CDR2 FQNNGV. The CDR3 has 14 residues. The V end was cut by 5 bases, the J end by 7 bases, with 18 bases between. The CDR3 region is CASSPGWAAGEQYF. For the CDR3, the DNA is TGTGCCAGCAGCCCTGGTTGGGCGGCGGGAGAGCAGTACTTC.

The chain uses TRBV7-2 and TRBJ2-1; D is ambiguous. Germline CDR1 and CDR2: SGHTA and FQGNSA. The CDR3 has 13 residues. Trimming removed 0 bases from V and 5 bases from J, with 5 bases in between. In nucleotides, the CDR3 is TGTGCCAGCAGCTTAGCAGGTCACAATGAGCAGTTCTTC. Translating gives CASSLAGHNEQFF.

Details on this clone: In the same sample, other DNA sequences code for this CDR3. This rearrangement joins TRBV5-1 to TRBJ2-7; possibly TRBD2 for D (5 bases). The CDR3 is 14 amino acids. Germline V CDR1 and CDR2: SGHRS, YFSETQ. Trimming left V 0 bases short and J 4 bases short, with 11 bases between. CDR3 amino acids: CASSLARGPYEQYF. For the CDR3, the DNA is TGCGCCAGCAGCTTGGCTCGCGGGCCTTACGAGCAGTACTTC.

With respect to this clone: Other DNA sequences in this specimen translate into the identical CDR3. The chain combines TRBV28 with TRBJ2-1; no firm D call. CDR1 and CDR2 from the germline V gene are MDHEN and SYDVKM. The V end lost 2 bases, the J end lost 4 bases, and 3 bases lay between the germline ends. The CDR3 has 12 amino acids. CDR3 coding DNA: TGTGCCAGCAGTTTAACTTACAATGAGCAGTTCTTC. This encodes CASSLTYNEQFF.

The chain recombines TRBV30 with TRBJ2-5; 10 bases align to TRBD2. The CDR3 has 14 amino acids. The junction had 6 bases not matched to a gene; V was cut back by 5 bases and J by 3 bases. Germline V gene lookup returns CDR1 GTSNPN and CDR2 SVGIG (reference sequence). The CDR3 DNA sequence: TGTGCCTGGGACCATGGACTAGCGGAAGAGACCCAGTACTTC. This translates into CAWDHGLAEETQYF. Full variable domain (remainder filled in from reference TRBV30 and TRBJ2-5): SQTIHQWPATLVQPVGSPLSLECTVEGTSNPNLYWYRQAAGRGLQLLFYSVGIGQISSEVPQNLSASRPQDRQFILSSKKLLLSDSGFYLCAWDHGLAEETQYFGPGTRLLVL.

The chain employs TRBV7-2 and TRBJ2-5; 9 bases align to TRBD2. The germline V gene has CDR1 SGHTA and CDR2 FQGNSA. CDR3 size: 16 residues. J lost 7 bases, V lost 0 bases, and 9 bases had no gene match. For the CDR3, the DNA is TGTGCCAGCAGCTTAGCGCGGGGGGGAAAGCAGGTGACCCAGTACTTC. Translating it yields CASSLARGGKQVTQYF.

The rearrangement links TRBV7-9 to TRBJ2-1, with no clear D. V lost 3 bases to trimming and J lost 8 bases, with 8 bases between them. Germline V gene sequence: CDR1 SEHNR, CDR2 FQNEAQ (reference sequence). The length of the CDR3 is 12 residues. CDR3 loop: CASSLISDEQFF. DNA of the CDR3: TGTGCCAGCAGCTTGATCTCCGATGAGCAGTTCTTC.

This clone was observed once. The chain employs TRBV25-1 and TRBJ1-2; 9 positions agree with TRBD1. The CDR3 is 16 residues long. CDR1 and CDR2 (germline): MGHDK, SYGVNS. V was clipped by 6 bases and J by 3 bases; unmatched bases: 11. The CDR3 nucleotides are TGTGCCAGCAGCTTCTTGGACAGGGGATATCACTATGGCTACACCTTC. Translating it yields CASSFLDRGYHYGYTF.

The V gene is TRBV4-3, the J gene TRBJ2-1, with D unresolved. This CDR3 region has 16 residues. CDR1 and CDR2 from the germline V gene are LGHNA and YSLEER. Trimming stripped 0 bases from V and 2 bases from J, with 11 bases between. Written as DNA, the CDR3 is TGCGCCAGCAGCCAAGATAGCAGGAATCCCTACAATGAGCAGTTCTTC. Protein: CASSQDSRNPYNEQFF.

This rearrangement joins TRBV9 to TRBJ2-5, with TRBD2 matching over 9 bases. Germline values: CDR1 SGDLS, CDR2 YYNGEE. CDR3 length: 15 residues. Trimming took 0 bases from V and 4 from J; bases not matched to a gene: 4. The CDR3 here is CASSVGAGGPETQYF. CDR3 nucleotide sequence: TGTGCCAGCAGCGTAGGTGCGGGAGGGCCAGAGACCCAGTACTTC.

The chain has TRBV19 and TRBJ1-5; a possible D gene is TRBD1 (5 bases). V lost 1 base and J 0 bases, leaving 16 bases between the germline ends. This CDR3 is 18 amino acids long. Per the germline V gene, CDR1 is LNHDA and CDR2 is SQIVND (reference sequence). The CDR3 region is CASSIAGAGQYSNQPQHF. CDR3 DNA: TGTGCCAGTAGTATAGCCGGGGCAGGCCAGTATAGCAATCAGCCCCAGCATTTT.

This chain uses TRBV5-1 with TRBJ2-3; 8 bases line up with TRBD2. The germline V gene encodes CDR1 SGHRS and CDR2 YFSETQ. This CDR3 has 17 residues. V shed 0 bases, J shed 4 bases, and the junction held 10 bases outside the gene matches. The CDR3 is CASSLVAGSGVADTQYF. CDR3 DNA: TGCGCCAGCAGCTTGGTAGCGGGATCCGGGGTGGCAGATACGCAGTATTTT.

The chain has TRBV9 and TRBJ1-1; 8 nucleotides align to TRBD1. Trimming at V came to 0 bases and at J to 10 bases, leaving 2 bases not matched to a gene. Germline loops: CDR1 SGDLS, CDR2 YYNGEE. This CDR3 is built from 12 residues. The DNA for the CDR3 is TGTGCCAGCAGCGTAGTCAGGGGGCGAGCTTTCTTT. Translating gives CASSVVRGRAFF. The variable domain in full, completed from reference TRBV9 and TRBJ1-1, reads DSGVTQTPKHLITATGQRVTLRCSPRSGDLSVYWYQQSLDQGLQFLIQYYNGEERAKGNILERFSAQQFPDLHSELNLSSLELGDSALYFCASSVVRGRAFFGQGTRLTVV.

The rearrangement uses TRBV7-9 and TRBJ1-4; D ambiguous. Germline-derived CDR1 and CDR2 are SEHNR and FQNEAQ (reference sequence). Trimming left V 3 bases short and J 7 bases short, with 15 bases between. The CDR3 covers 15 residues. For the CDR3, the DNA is TGTGCCAGCAGCTTTTACCGGCAGACCGGTGAAAAACTGTTTTTT. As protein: CASSFYRQTGEKLFF.

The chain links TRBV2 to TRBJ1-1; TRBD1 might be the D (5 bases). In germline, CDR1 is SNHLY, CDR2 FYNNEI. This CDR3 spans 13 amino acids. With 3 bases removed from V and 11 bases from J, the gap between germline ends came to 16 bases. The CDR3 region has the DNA TGTGCCAGCAGTGACGGGGGACCTTCGGCGGCTTTCTTT. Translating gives CASSDGGPSAAFF.

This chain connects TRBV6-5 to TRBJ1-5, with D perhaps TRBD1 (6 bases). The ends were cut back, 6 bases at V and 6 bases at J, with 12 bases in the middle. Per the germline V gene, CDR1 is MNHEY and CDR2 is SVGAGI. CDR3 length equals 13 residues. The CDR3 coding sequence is TGTGCCAGCAGCCCAGACAGGTCTCAGCCCCAGCATTTT. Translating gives CASSPDRSQPQHF.

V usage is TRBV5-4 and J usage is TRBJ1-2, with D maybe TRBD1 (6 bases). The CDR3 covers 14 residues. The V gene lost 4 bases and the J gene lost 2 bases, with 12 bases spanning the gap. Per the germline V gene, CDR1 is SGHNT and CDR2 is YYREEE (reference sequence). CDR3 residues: CASSPDGQNYGYTF. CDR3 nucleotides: TGTGCCAGCAGCCCCGACGGACAGAACTATGGCTACACCTTC.

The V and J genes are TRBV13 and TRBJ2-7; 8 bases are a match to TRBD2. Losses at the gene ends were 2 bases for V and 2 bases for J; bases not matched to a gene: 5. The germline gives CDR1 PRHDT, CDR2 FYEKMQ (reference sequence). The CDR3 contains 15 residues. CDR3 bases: TGTGCCAGCAGCTTATTTAGCGGGGTAGCCTACGAGCAGTACTTC. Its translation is CASSLFSGVAYEQYF.

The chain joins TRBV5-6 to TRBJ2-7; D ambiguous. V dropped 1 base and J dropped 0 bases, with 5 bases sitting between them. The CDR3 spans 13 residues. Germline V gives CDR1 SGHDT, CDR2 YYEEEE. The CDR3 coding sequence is TGTGCCAGCAGCTTGTATGACTCCTACGAGCAGTACTTC. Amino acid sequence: CASSLYDSYEQYF.

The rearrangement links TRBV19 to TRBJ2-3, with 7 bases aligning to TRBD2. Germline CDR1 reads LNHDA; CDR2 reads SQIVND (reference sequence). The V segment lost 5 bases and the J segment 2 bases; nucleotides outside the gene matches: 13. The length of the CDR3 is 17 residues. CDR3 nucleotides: TGTGCCAGTAGTCTCCTCTCGGGACTAACTCCCACAGATACGCAGTATTTT. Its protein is CASSLLSGLTPTDTQYF. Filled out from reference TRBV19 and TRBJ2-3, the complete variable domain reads DGGITQSPKYLFRKEGQNVTLSCEQNLNHDAMYWYRQDPGQGLRLIYYSQIVNDFQKGDIAEGYSVSREKKESFPLTVTSAQKNPTAFYLCASSLLSGLTPTDTQYFGPGTRLTVL.

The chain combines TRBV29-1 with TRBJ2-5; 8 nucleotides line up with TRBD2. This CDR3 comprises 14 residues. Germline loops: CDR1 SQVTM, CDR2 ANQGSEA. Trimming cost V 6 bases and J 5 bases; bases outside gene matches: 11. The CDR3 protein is CSVPRGGGMETQYF. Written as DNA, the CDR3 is TGCAGCGTCCCTCGGGGGGGCGGGATGGAGACCCAGTACTTC.

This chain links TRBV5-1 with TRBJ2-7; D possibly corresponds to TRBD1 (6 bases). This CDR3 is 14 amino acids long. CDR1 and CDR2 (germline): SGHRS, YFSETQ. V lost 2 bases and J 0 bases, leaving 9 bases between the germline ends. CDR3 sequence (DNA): TGCGCCAGCAGCTTTGGACAGTTCTCCTACGAGCAGTACTTC. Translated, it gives CASSFGQFSYEQYF.

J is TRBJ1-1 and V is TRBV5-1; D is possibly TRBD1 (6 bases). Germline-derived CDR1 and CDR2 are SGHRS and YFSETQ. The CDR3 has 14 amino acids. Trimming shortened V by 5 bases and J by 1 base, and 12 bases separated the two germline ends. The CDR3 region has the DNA TGCGCCAGCAGAGCTGGGACAACGAACACTGAAGCTTTCTTT. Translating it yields CASRAGTTNTEAFF.

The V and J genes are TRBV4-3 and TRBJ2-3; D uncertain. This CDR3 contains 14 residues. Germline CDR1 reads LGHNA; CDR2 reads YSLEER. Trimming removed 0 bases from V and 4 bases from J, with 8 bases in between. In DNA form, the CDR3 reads TGCGCCAGCAGCCAAGAGCCCGGGTCAGATACGCAGTATTTT. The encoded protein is CASSQEPGSDTQYF.

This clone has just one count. DNA of the CDR3: TGTGCCAGCAGCTTGAGCAGGGCGGGACTGGAAGCTTTCTTT. It is translated as CASSLSRAGLEAFF. The chain links TRBV5-4 to TRBJ1-1, with D perhaps TRBD1 (5 bases). The CDR3 covers 14 residues. V dropped 1 base and J dropped 8 bases, with 15 bases sitting between them. Germline-derived CDR1 and CDR2 are SGHNT and YYREEE (reference sequence). The complete variable domain, with remaining parts taken from reference TRBV5-4 and TRBJ1-1, reads ETGVTQSPTHLIKTRGQQVTLRCSSQSGHNTVSWYQQALGQGPQFIFQYYREEENGRGNFPPRFSGLQFPNYSSELNVNALELDDSALYLCASSLSRAGLEAFFGQGTRLTVV.

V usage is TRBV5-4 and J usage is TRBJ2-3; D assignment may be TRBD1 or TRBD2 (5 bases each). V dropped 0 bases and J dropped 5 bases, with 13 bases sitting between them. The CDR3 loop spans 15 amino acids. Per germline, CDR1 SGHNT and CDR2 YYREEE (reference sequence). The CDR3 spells CASSLGPERGDTQYF. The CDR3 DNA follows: TGTGCCAGCAGCTTGGGCCCTGAGAGGGGAGATACGCAGTATTTT.